The 29 T cell receptor beta chains listed next were all sequenced from one sample in a study of shared clonotypes between healthy human individuals (dated by TCRdb to the early 2020s). Library preparation used the immunoSEQ multiplex PCR assay. Here the immuneACCESS table is served through TCRdb, limited to in-frame sequences with V and J called. Missing clones are a known gap in these copies; in checked studies unresolved V genes cover under half, and the rest lacks a known reason. This sample lists roughly 2.5 million clones; around nine tenths were detected once. The leading ten clones occupy under 0.15% of the sample. The sequencing input was naive CD4+ T cells sorted from blood. Per the publication, the cell subset or site label means: CD45RA+ positively selected. These receptors were collected from a man younger than 35 in good health.

V gene TRBV7-8 combines with J gene TRBJ2-7; D unclear. This CDR3 has 20 residues. V lost 0 bases, J lost 2 bases, and 26 bases lay in between. CDR1 and CDR2 (germline): SGHVS, FQNEAQ. The CDR3 here is CASSLARRLLRVDEAYEQYF. The CDR3, as DNA: TGTGCCAGCAGCTTAGCGAGACGCTTATTAAGGGTAGATGAGGCCTACGAGCAGTACTTC. The entire variable domain, with the rest obtained from reference TRBV7-8 and TRBJ2-7, is as follows: GAGVSQSPRYKVAKRGQDVALRCDPISGHVSLFWYQQALGQGPEFLTYFQNEAQLDKSGLPSDRFFAERPEGSVSTLKIQRTQQEDSAVYLCASSLARRLLRVDEAYEQYFGPGTRLTVT.

V and J are TRBV5-4 and TRBJ2-7; D tentatively reads TRBD1 or TRBD2 (5 bases each). Trimming shortened V by 4 bases and J by 5 bases, and 16 bases separated the two germline ends. CDR3 size: 14 residues. The germline V gene encodes CDR1 SGHNT and CDR2 YYREEE (reference sequence). This CDR3 reads CASSAQLGVHEQYF. DNA for the CDR3: TGTGCCAGCAGCGCTCAACTAGGGGTCCACGAGCAGTACTTC. The variable domain in full, with the rest retrieved from reference TRBV5-4 and TRBJ2-7, is ETGVTQSPTHLIKTRGQQVTLRCSSQSGHNTVSWYQQALGQGPQFIFQYYREEENGRGNFPPRFSGLQFPNYSSELNVNALELDDSALYLCASSAQLGVHEQYFGPGTRLTVT.

This clone was seen only once. The rearrangement links TRBV7-2 to TRBJ1-1; maybe TRBD1 (6 bases). Looked up from germline, CDR1 is SGHTA and CDR2 is FQGNSA. The CDR3 has 17 amino acids. Trimming took off 1 base at V and 1 base at J, with 16 bases between the two ends. The DNA for the CDR3 is TGTGCCAGCAGCTTAGGGGATCGGGGACAAAGGAACACTGAAGCTTTCTTT. Translation gives CASSLGDRGQRNTEAFF.

V is TRBV9 and J is TRBJ2-1, with 8 bases matching TRBD2. There are 17 residues in the CDR3. From germline, CDR1 is SGDLS and CDR2 YYNGEE. J gave up 1 base and V 0 bases, and 6 bases lay outside the gene matches. The CDR3 spells CASSVGLAGLSYNEQFF. CDR3 in DNA: TGTGCCAGCAGCGTAGGGTTAGCGGGATTGTCCTACAATGAGCAGTTCTTC.

V and J are TRBV5-1 and TRBJ2-2, with D possibly being TRBD2 (6 bases). This CDR3 has 15 amino acids. The germline V gene has CDR1 SGHRS and CDR2 YFSETQ. V lost 4 bases and J lost 4, with 14 bases in between. In DNA form, the CDR3 reads TGCGCCAGCAGCGAACCGGGACTCATCACCGGGGAGCTGTTTTTT. Residues: CASSEPGLITGELFF.

This clone appeared a few times. This rearrangement joins TRBV15 to TRBJ1-1, with D unresolved. CDR3 length: 16 residues. In germline, CDR1 is LNHNV, CDR2 YYDKDF (reference sequence). V lost 1 base to trimming and J lost 4 bases, with 16 bases between them. The CDR3 bases are TGTGCCACCAGCAGAGTTCCCGGGCGGGCCGGCACTGAAGCTTTCTTT. Translation gives CATSRVPGRAGTEAFF.

The V and J genes are TRBV5-8 and TRBJ2-3, with D tentatively TRBD1 (6 bases). V shed 5 bases and J shed 3 bases, with 13 bases lying between them. CDR3 size: 14 residues. The germline CDR1 and CDR2 sequences are SGHTS and YDEGEE. This CDR3 reads CASSQQGPTDTQYF. In DNA, the CDR3 is TGTGCCAGCAGTCAACAGGGTCCGACAGATACGCAGTATTTT.

The V call is TRBV7-9, the J call TRBJ1-4; TRBD1 is a possible D gene (5 bases). This CDR3 comprises 12 residues. Germline-derived CDR1 and CDR2 are SEHNR and FQNEAQ (reference sequence). The V end was cut by 5 bases, the J end by 7 bases, with 8 bases between. The CDR3 here is CASSLQGEKLFF. The CDR3 DNA reads as TGTGCCAGCAGCCTCCAGGGTGAAAAACTGTTTTTT.

V gene TRBV7-9 combines with J gene TRBJ2-7; D is possibly TRBD2 (6 bases). CDR1 is SEHNR, CDR2 FQNEAQ, per germline (reference sequence). The ends were cut back, 1 base at V and 6 bases at J, with 13 bases in the middle. This CDR3 is built from 14 residues. CDR3 in amino acids: CASSLDGGSVEQYF. The CDR3 nucleotides are TGTGCCAGCAGCTTAGATGGGGGGTCCGTCGAGCAGTACTTC.

This chain uses TRBV18 with TRBJ2-2; D ambiguous. Trimming pared 6 bases from V and 3 bases from J, leaving 14 bases between. CDR1 is KGHSH and CDR2 is LQKENI in the germline V gene. CDR3 length equals 15 residues. In DNA form, the CDR3 reads TGTGCCAGCTCCCGAGACGGATTAGACACCGGGGAGCTGTTTTTT. It encodes CASSRDGLDTGELFF.

Concerning this clone: This sample also contains other DNA sequences that code for the same CDR3. The rearrangement joins TRBV18 to TRBJ2-5; a weak D match, TRBD1 (5 bases). The CDR3 runs 15 residues. The germline V and J ends were trimmed by 3 bases and 2 bases, with 13 bases remaining between them. CDR1 is KGHSH and CDR2 is LQKENI in the germline V gene. The CDR3: CASSPRTGLQETQYF. The CDR3 DNA follows: TGTGCCAGCTCACCGCGAACAGGCCTTCAAGAGACCCAGTACTTC.

This chain uses TRBV5-8 with TRBJ2-5, with 12 bases fitting TRBD1. This CDR3 has 15 amino acids. The junction had 6 bases not matched to a gene; V was cut back by 4 bases and J by 5 bases. CDR1 SGHTS and CDR2 YDEGEE come from the germline V gene. The CDR3 DNA reads as TGTGCCAGCAGCCTAGGGACAGGGGGCGACGAGACCCAGTACTTC. As protein: CASSLGTGGDETQYF.

V and J are TRBV29-1 and TRBJ2-3, with TRBD2 matching over 11 bases. The CDR3 is made up of 15 amino acids. Germline V gene data show CDR1 as SQVTM and CDR2 as ANQGSEA. Trimming cost V 6 bases and J 3 bases; bases outside gene matches: 8. CDR3 residues: CSVVTGTSGTDTQYF. CDR3 bases: TGCAGCGTCGTGACCGGGACTAGCGGAACAGATACGCAGTATTTT.

The V call is TRBV2, the J call TRBJ1-6, with TRBD1 as a possible D gene (5 bases). Germline-derived CDR1 and CDR2 are SNHLY and FYNNEI. The CDR3 loop spans 16 amino acids. V lost 2 bases, J lost 7 bases, and 15 bases lay in between. CDR3 sequence (DNA): TGTGCCAGCAGTGAAATTTCAGGGAGAAGCAATTCACCCCTCCACTTT. Amino acids: CASSEISGRSNSPLHF.

The V call is TRBV29-1, the J call TRBJ2-5; the D call may be TRBD1 or TRBD2 (5 bases each). The CDR3 has 14 residues. Germline lookup yields CDR1 SQVTM and CDR2 ANQGSEA. V was pared by 4 bases and J by 0 bases, with 12 bases between. The CDR3, as DNA: TGCAGCGTTGCTCCCGTGGGACACCAAGAGACCCAGTACTTC. It specifies CSVAPVGHQETQYF.

The chain is built from TRBV30 and TRBJ2-7, with D uncertain. Trimming left V 4 bases short and J 6 bases short, with 16 bases between. This CDR3 spans 13 amino acids. CDR1 is GTSNPN, CDR2 SVGIG, per germline (reference sequence). Here the CDR3 DNA reads TGTGCCTGGACGGTATGGGCCGAGTCCGAGCAGTACTTC. Encoded protein: CAWTVWAESEQYF.

The chain is built from TRBV2 and TRBJ1-6, with 8 bases aligning to TRBD1. The V gene's germline CDR1 is SNHLY and CDR2 FYNNEI. This CDR3 has 15 amino acids. After removal of 6 bases from V and 7 bases from J, the junction contained 8 bases not matched to a gene. The CDR3 region has the DNA TGTGCCAGCAGATCGGACAGGGCCTCCAATTCACCCCTCCACTTT. Protein product: CASRSDRASNSPLHF.

This chain links TRBV2 with TRBJ2-5; D not resolved. Trimming stripped 6 bases from V and 11 bases from J, with 16 bases between. The CDR3 contains 12 residues. Germline CDR1 SNHLY, CDR2 FYNNEI. This chain's CDR3 is CASRPEATEQYF. In nucleotides, the CDR3 is TGTGCCAGCAGACCCGAAGCTACGGAGCAGTACTTC.

This clone was found once. The V gene is TRBV7-9, the J gene TRBJ2-3; D is unresolved. V was cut by 5 bases and J by 2 bases, with 8 bases left in between. The CDR3 length is 13 residues. CDR1 and CDR2 (germline): SEHNR, FQNEAQ (reference sequence). The CDR3 region is CASSDQNTDTQYF. The DNA for the CDR3 is TGTGCCAGCAGCGACCAAAACACAGATACGCAGTATTTT.

V usage is TRBV27 and J usage is TRBJ1-6, with 8 bases lining up with TRBD1. Germline-derived CDR1 and CDR2 are MNHEY and SMNVEV (reference sequence). Unmatched junction bases numbered 12, after V lost 5 bases and J lost 9 bases. This CDR3 spans 16 amino acids. As DNA, the CDR3 is TGTGCCAGCAGTCCCCTCGGACAGGGTATTACTTCACCCCTCCACTTT. This translates into CASSPLGQGITSPLHF.

The chain recombines TRBV2 with TRBJ1-6; 7 nucleotides match TRBD1. Trimming took 1 base from V and 10 from J; bases not matched to a gene: 4. Germline CDR1 SNHLY, CDR2 FYNNEI. This CDR3 has 14 amino acids. The CDR3 region is CASSEETGYSPLHF. CDR3 coding DNA: TGTGCCAGCAGTGAAGAGACAGGGTACTCACCCCTCCACTTT.

This clone was seen more than once but under ten times. J is TRBJ2-7 and V is TRBV6-1; 11 bases line up with TRBD2. Germline loops: CDR1 MNHNS, CDR2 SASEGT. This CDR3 comprises 14 residues. J gave up 7 bases and V 2 bases, and 4 bases lay outside the gene matches. CDR3 sequence (DNA): TGTGCCAGCAGTGAACTAGCGGGGGGAGAAGAGCAGTACTTC. Amino acid sequence: CASSELAGGEEQYF.

The rearrangement links TRBV10-1 to TRBJ1-2, with D hard to call. This CDR3 has 13 amino acids. The germline V gene has CDR1 WNHNN and CDR2 SYGVQD (reference sequence). With 3 bases removed from V and 1 base from J, the gap between germline ends came to 6 bases. The CDR3 is CASSETINYGYTF. The CDR3 region has the DNA TGCGCCAGCAGTGAAACAATTAACTATGGCTACACCTTC.

The chain joins TRBV10-3 to TRBJ2-3; D not resolved. V lost 2 bases and J lost 5, with 8 bases in between. This CDR3 has 13 residues. Germline V gene data show CDR1 as ENHRY and CDR2 as SYGVKD. The CDR3 region has the DNA TGTGCCATCAGTGAGCCGCCGAGAGATACGCAGTATTTT. Its translation is CAISEPPRDTQYF.

The V gene is TRBV10-1, the J gene TRBJ2-7; a weak D match, TRBD2 (6 bases). Germline-derived CDR1 and CDR2 are WNHNN and SYGVQD (reference sequence). V lost 5 bases, J lost 5 bases, and 22 bases lay in between. The CDR3 extends over 16 amino acids. The CDR3: CASSSTRGRPRHEQYF. CDR3 in DNA: TGCGCCAGCAGTTCTACCCGGGGGAGACCTCGGCACGAGCAGTACTTC.

In this sample, this clone turned up once. This rearrangement joins TRBV23-1 to TRBJ1-2, with 9 bases lining up with TRBD1. TRBV23-1 is designated an ORF whose function remains uncertain. There are 15 residues in the CDR3. The trim removed 0 bases at V and 6 bases at J, leaving 5 bases unmatched. The CDR3 here is CASSQSPGQGNGYTF. Here the CDR3 DNA reads TGCGCCAGCAGTCAATCCCCGGGACAGGGAAATGGCTACACCTTC.

This clone was counted between two and nine times. This chain joins TRBV30 and TRBJ1-4, with TRBD1 matching 8 bases. The V and J ends lost 4 bases and 8 bases, in that order; junction bases with no gene match: 3. CDR1 is GTSNPN and CDR2 is SVGIG in the germline V gene (reference sequence). This CDR3 contains 12 residues. DNA of the CDR3: TGTGCCTGGAAAACAGGGGGGGAAAAACTGTTTTTT. Its translation is CAWKTGGEKLFF. The entire variable domain, with the rest obtained from reference TRBV30 and TRBJ1-4, is as follows: SQTIHQWPATLVQPVGSPLSLECTVEGTSNPNLYWYRQAAGRGLQLLFYSVGIGQISSEVPQNLSASRPQDRQFILSSKKLLLSDSGFYLCAWKTGGEKLFFGSGTQLSVL.

Note on this clone: In the same sample, other DNA sequences code for this CDR3. This chain uses TRBV30 with TRBJ1-4; no reliable D call. Trimming shortened V by 0 bases and J by 8 bases, and 10 bases separated the two germline ends. The CDR3 loop spans 13 amino acids. Germline V CDR1 and CDR2: GTSNPN, SVGIG (reference sequence). CDR3 loop: CAWSVGRGEKLFF. The CDR3 region has the DNA TGTGCCTGGAGTGTAGGCAGAGGGGAAAAACTGTTTTTT.

The V call is TRBV29-1, the J call TRBJ2-7; D unclear. The CDR3 loop spans 12 amino acids. Germline CDR1 and CDR2: SQVTM and ANQGSEA. V was pared by 4 bases and J by 0 bases, with 7 bases between. The CDR3 spells CSVAVDSYEQYF. DNA for the CDR3: TGCAGCGTTGCAGTTGACTCCTACGAGCAGTACTTC.